Shown below are 27 T cell receptor beta chains from a single sample sequenced in a study of STAT5B mutations in CD4+ large granular lymphocyte leukemia. Measured with immunoSEQ multiplex PCR; TCRdb has only the in-frame clones, and not every one. The sample shows 20,000 to 25,000 clones, about four fifths of them seen only once. Sequencing used CD4+ T cells from blood buffy coats. The source is a human donor in good health.

The chain carries TRBV5-1 and TRBJ1-6; 9 nucleotides match TRBD1. From germline, CDR1 is SGHRS and CDR2 YFSETQ. The CDR3 consists of 17 residues. V shed 1 base, J shed 7 bases, and the junction held 9 bases outside the gene matches. The CDR3 reads CASSLHPGQGGNSPLHF. The DNA of the CDR3 is TGCGCCAGCAGCTTGCACCCGGGACAGGGAGGAAATTCACCCCTCCACTTT.

This clone was picked up a small number of times. The genes are TRBV19 and TRBJ2-1; the D is unclear. The V gene's germline CDR1 is LNHDA and CDR2 SQIVND (reference sequence). The ends were cut back, 3 bases at V and 3 bases at J, with 6 bases in the middle. The length of the CDR3 is 13 residues. The CDR3 protein is CASSISDYNEQFF. The CDR3 DNA follows: TGTGCCAGTAGTATCTCGGACTACAATGAGCAGTTCTTC.

This CDR3 reads CASSATGLAGGSTDTQYF. CDR3 bases: TGTGCCAGTAGTGCCACCGGACTAGCGGGAGGTAGCACAGATACGCAGTATTTT. The genes are TRBV19 and TRBJ2-3; TRBD2 matches 14 bases. The CDR3 is 18 amino acids. Germline V gene data show CDR1 as LNHDA and CDR2 as SQIVND (reference sequence). With V trimmed by 5 bases and J by 0 bases, 7 bases remained unmatched.

This clone was seen just once. The DNA for the CDR3 is TGTGCCAGCAGCTTAAGGCCAGCGGGACCCACAGATACGCAGTATTTT. It encodes CASSLRPAGPTDTQYF. The V and J genes are TRBV7-3 and TRBJ2-3; TRBD2 matches at 7 bases. With V trimmed by 1 base and J by 2 bases, 6 bases remained unmatched. There are 16 residues in the CDR3. Germline V CDR1 and CDR2: SGHTA, FQGTGA.

The chain carries TRBV4-3 and TRBJ2-1, with TRBD1 matching over 11 bases. The germline CDR1 and CDR2 sequences are LGHNA and YSLEER. The V and J ends lost 4 bases and 10 bases, in that order; junction bases with no gene match: 9. The CDR3 is made up of 15 amino acids. CDR3 nucleotides: TGCGCCAGCAGCCCCGGGACAGGGGGAAGGAAGGAGCAGTTCTTC. The encoded protein is CASSPGTGGRKEQFF.

The chain carries TRBV6-6 and TRBJ2-3, with TRBD2 as a possible D gene (5 bases). The CDR3 is made up of 15 amino acids. Trimming left V 6 bases short and J 4 bases short, with 17 bases between. From germline, CDR1 is MNHNY and CDR2 SVGAGI (reference sequence). CDR3 region: CASSSGSVSSDTQYF. CDR3 sequence (DNA): TGTGCCAGCAGCAGCGGTAGCGTGAGTTCAGATACGCAGTATTTT.

This clone has a single count. The chain uses TRBV27 and TRBJ2-5; D may be TRBD1 (6 bases). The germline V and J ends were trimmed by 3 bases and 5 bases, with 10 bases remaining between them. Germline CDR1 and CDR2: MNHEY and SMNVEV (reference sequence). CDR3 length: 13 amino acids. CDR3 loop: CASSFNRAETQYF. The CDR3 coding sequence is TGTGCCAGCAGTTTTAACAGGGCCGAGACCCAGTACTTC.

The chain employs TRBV5-1 and TRBJ2-5; a possible D gene is TRBD1 (6 bases). V gave up 4 bases and J gave up 5 bases, with 18 bases separating them. CDR1 and CDR2 (germline): SGHRS, YFSETQ. The length of the CDR3 is 15 residues. CDR3 bases: TGCGCCAGCAGCCTAGCCGGGACACTCGAGGAGACCCAGTACTTC. Translating it yields CASSLAGTLEETQYF.

The chain has TRBV4-2 and TRBJ2-4; TRBD2 matches at 12 bases. Germline V lookup: CDR1 LGHNA, CDR2 YNFKEQ. V gave up 3 bases and J gave up 9 bases; unmatched junction bases: 6. This CDR3 region has 15 residues. CDR3 in DNA: TGTGCCAGCAGCCAGCCGGGACTAGCGGGCCTCATTCAGTACTTC. This sequence encodes CASSQPGLAGLIQYF.

This clone was picked up one time. The gene calls are TRBV7-8 and TRBJ2-7; either TRBD1 or TRBD2 may fit D (5 bases each). Germline CDR1 SGHVS, CDR2 FQNEAQ. This CDR3 contains 17 residues. V lost 4 bases, J lost 4 bases, and 23 bases lay in between. Here the CDR3 reads CASSSFDRPERRYEQYF. In DNA, the CDR3 is TGTGCCAGCAGCTCATTCGACAGACCCGAAAGGAGGTACGAGCAGTACTTC.

The chain employs TRBV19 and TRBJ1-2; D remains ambiguous. V dropped 3 bases and J dropped 8 bases, with 13 bases sitting between them. The germline CDR1 and CDR2 sequences are LNHDA and SQIVND (reference sequence). The CDR3 length is 13 residues. The CDR3 nucleotides read TGTGCCAGTAGTATGATGGGAGGAGAAGGCTACACCTTC. Amino acids: CASSMMGGEGYTF. Variable domain in full (rest from reference TRBV19 and TRBJ1-2): DGGITQSPKYLFRKEGQNVTLSCEQNLNHDAMYWYRQDPGQGLRLIYYSQIVNDFQKGDIAEGYSVSREKKESFPLTVTSAQKNPTAFYLCASSMMGGEGYTFGSGTRLTVV.

This clone appeared a single time. The rearrangement uses TRBV6-5 and TRBJ2-7; 7 bases fit TRBD1. CDR1 and CDR2 from the germline V gene are MNHEY and SVGAGI. This CDR3 comprises 13 residues. V lost 5 bases and J lost 2; bases outside the gene matches: 3. The CDR3 spells CASSKTGTYEQYF. As DNA, the CDR3 is TGTGCCAGCAGTAAGACAGGGACCTACGAGCAGTACTTC.

CDR3 nucleotide sequence: TGTGCCAGCAGCAAGGGACAGGGGTACTATGGCTACACCTTC. It specifies CASSKGQGYYGYTF. The J gene is TRBJ1-2, the V gene TRBV21-1; the table calls TRBD1, which could not be checked here. TRBV21-1 is a pseudogene locus. The CDR3 covers 14 residues.

The gene calls are TRBV30 and TRBJ2-1, with 13 bases fitting TRBD2. The CDR3 consists of 14 residues. Germline V gives CDR1 GTSNPN, CDR2 SVGIG (reference sequence). After removal of 5 bases from V and 6 bases from J, the junction contained 4 bases not matched to a gene. CDR3 residues: CAWLLAGGTNEQFF. CDR3 DNA sequence: TGTGCCTGGCTACTAGCGGGGGGGACCAATGAGCAGTTCTTC. The full variable domain, with the rest looked up from reference TRBV30 and TRBJ2-1, is SQTIHQWPATLVQPVGSPLSLECTVEGTSNPNLYWYRQAAGRGLQLLFYSVGIGQISSEVPQNLSASRPQDRQFILSSKKLLLSDSGFYLCAWLLAGGTNEQFFGPGTRLTVL.

This chain uses TRBV2 with TRBJ2-7, with D perhaps matching TRBD1 (6 bases). The CDR3 is 14 amino acids. Trimming pared 4 bases from V and 0 bases from J, leaving 10 bases between. The germline V gene has CDR1 SNHLY and CDR2 FYNNEI. The CDR3: CASSGQAGSYEQYF. The CDR3 region has the DNA TGTGCCAGCAGTGGACAGGCAGGCTCCTACGAGCAGTACTTC.

This rearrangement joins TRBV7-8 to TRBJ2-3; TRBD2 matches 14 bases. Germline V lookup: CDR1 SGHVS, CDR2 FQNEAQ. The CDR3 is 16 residues long. After removal of 5 bases from V and 3 bases from J, the junction contained 4 bases not matched to a gene. The CDR3 bases are TGTGCCAGCAGCGAGGGGACTAGCGGGAGTACAGATACGCAGTATTTT. Protein sequence: CASSEGTSGSTDTQYF.

This clone was picked up a small number of times. The chain has TRBV18 and TRBJ2-7; the D gene is possibly TRBD1 (5 bases). Per germline, CDR1 KGHSH and CDR2 LQKENI. V dropped 2 bases and J dropped 4 bases, with 9 bases sitting between them. The CDR3 contains 13 residues. CDR3 region: CASSPSREYEQYF. Written as DNA, the CDR3 is TGTGCCAGCTCACCATCCAGGGAATACGAGCAGTACTTC.

The CDR3 nucleotides read TGCGCCAGCAGCCAAGATCCGAGGTCCGGGGAGCTGTTTTTT. Protein product: CASSQDPRSGELFF. The rearrangement joins TRBV4-1 to TRBJ2-2, with D unclear. This CDR3 has 14 amino acids. V was cut by 0 bases and J by 6 bases, with 8 bases left in between. Looked up from germline, CDR1 is MGHRA and CDR2 is YSYEKL.

The chain is built from TRBV4-3 and TRBJ1-6, with D uncertain. This CDR3 contains 15 residues. Germline V CDR1 and CDR2: LGHNA, YSLEER. Trimming pared 0 bases from V and 10 bases from J, leaving 13 bases between. The CDR3 region has the DNA TGCGCCAGCAGCCAAGATCAGGAGGGTTACTCACCCCTCCACTTT. Translated, it gives CASSQDQEGYSPLHF.

In regard to this clone: Relative to the germline gene, one junction end is altered; a read error may explain this. The chain recombines TRBV11-2 with TRBJ2-7; D call uncertain. Germline V CDR1 and CDR2: SGHAT, FQNNGV. The CDR3 sequence is 13 residues long. DNA of the CDR3: TGTACCAGCAGCTTCCCCAGGACCTACGAGCAGTACTTC. This sequence encodes CTSSFPRTYEQYF.

The V call is TRBV27, the J call TRBJ2-5; TRBD1 is a possible D gene (6 bases). This CDR3 is 15 amino acids long. With 4 bases removed from V and 4 bases from J, the gap between germline ends came to 16 bases. CDR1 and CDR2 (germline): MNHEY, SMNVEV (reference sequence). The CDR3 region has the DNA TGTGCCAGCAGTTCCCTGGGGGCAGGGAGAGAGACCCAGTACTTC. Translating gives CASSSLGAGRETQYF.

V usage is TRBV5-1 and J usage is TRBJ2-5; the D is unclear. This CDR3 comprises 14 residues. CDR1 SGHRS and CDR2 YFSETQ come from the germline V gene. V lost 6 bases to trimming and J lost 2 bases, with 14 bases between them. The CDR3 reads CASTPAGIQETQYF. The DNA for the CDR3 is TGCGCCAGCACCCCAGCTGGAATTCAAGAGACCCAGTACTTC. The variable domain in full, with the rest retrieved from reference TRBV5-1 and TRBJ2-5, is KAGVTQTPRYLIKTRGQQVTLSCSPISGHRSVSWYQQTPGQGLQFLFEYFSETQRNKGNFPGRFSGRQFSNSRSEMNVSTLELGDSALYLCASTPAGIQETQYFGPGTRLLVL.

V gene TRBV7-2 combines with J gene TRBJ2-5; D is ambiguous. Germline V CDR1 and CDR2: SGHTA, FQGNSA. V lost 1 base and J 5 bases, leaving 14 bases between the germline ends. The CDR3 extends over 15 amino acids. CDR3 DNA: TGTGCCAGCAGCTTAGGAGTCGCCGGGCCCGAGACCCAGTACTTC. Translating gives CASSLGVAGPETQYF. The full variable domain, in which reference TRBV7-2 and TRBJ2-5 provide the parts outside the CDR3, is GAGVSQSPSNKVTEKGKDVELRCDPISGHTALYWYRQSLGQGLEFLIYFQGNSAPDKSGLPSDRFSAERTGGSVSTLTIQRTQQEDSAVYLCASSLGVAGPETQYFGPGTRLLVL.

V usage is TRBV6-5 and J usage is TRBJ1-2; D gene unclear. The germline CDR1 and CDR2 sequences are MNHEY and SVGAGI. V was shortened by 5 bases and J by 4 bases, with 11 bases between the two germline ends. The CDR3 loop spans 13 amino acids. The CDR3 sequence is CASSAAAFYGYTF. CDR3 nucleotides: TGTGCCAGCAGTGCCGCCGCCTTCTATGGCTACACCTTC.

Notes on this clone: Other DNA variants within this sample encode the same CDR3. The chain joins TRBV5-1 to TRBJ2-2; D is unresolved. CDR1 is SGHRS and CDR2 is YFSETQ in the germline V gene. The CDR3 loop spans 15 amino acids. The germline V and J ends were trimmed by 0 bases and 4 bases, with 10 bases remaining between them. The CDR3 is CASSLGVGSTGELFF. As DNA, the CDR3 is TGCGCCAGCAGCTTGGGCGTCGGAAGCACCGGGGAGCTGTTTTTT. The entire variable domain, with the rest obtained from reference TRBV5-1 and TRBJ2-2, is as follows: KAGVTQTPRYLIKTRGQQVTLSCSPISGHRSVSWYQQTPGQGLQFLFEYFSETQRNKGNFPGRFSGRQFSNSRSEMNVSTLELGDSALYLCASSLGVGSTGELFFGEGSRLTVL.

The V and J genes are TRBV28 and TRBJ2-5, with D possibly TRBD2 on 7 matching bases. V was pared by 8 bases and J by 5 bases, with 18 bases between. Germline V gene data show CDR1 as MDHEN and CDR2 as SYDVKM. This CDR3 comprises 14 residues. The chain's CDR3 is CASARGGFLETQYF. CDR3 nucleotides: TGTGCCAGCGCTAGGGGGGGATTTTTGGAGACCCAGTACTTC.

This clone was observed a single time. This rearrangement joins TRBV19 to TRBJ2-7, with 10 bases aligning to TRBD1. The V segment lost 3 bases and the J segment 0 bases; nucleotides outside the gene matches: 2. This CDR3 contains 15 residues. CDR1 is LNHDA, CDR2 SQIVND, per germline (reference sequence). CDR3 region: CASSIDRGLSYEQYF. The DNA for the CDR3 is TGTGCCAGTAGTATTGACAGGGGGCTCTCCTACGAGCAGTACTTC.